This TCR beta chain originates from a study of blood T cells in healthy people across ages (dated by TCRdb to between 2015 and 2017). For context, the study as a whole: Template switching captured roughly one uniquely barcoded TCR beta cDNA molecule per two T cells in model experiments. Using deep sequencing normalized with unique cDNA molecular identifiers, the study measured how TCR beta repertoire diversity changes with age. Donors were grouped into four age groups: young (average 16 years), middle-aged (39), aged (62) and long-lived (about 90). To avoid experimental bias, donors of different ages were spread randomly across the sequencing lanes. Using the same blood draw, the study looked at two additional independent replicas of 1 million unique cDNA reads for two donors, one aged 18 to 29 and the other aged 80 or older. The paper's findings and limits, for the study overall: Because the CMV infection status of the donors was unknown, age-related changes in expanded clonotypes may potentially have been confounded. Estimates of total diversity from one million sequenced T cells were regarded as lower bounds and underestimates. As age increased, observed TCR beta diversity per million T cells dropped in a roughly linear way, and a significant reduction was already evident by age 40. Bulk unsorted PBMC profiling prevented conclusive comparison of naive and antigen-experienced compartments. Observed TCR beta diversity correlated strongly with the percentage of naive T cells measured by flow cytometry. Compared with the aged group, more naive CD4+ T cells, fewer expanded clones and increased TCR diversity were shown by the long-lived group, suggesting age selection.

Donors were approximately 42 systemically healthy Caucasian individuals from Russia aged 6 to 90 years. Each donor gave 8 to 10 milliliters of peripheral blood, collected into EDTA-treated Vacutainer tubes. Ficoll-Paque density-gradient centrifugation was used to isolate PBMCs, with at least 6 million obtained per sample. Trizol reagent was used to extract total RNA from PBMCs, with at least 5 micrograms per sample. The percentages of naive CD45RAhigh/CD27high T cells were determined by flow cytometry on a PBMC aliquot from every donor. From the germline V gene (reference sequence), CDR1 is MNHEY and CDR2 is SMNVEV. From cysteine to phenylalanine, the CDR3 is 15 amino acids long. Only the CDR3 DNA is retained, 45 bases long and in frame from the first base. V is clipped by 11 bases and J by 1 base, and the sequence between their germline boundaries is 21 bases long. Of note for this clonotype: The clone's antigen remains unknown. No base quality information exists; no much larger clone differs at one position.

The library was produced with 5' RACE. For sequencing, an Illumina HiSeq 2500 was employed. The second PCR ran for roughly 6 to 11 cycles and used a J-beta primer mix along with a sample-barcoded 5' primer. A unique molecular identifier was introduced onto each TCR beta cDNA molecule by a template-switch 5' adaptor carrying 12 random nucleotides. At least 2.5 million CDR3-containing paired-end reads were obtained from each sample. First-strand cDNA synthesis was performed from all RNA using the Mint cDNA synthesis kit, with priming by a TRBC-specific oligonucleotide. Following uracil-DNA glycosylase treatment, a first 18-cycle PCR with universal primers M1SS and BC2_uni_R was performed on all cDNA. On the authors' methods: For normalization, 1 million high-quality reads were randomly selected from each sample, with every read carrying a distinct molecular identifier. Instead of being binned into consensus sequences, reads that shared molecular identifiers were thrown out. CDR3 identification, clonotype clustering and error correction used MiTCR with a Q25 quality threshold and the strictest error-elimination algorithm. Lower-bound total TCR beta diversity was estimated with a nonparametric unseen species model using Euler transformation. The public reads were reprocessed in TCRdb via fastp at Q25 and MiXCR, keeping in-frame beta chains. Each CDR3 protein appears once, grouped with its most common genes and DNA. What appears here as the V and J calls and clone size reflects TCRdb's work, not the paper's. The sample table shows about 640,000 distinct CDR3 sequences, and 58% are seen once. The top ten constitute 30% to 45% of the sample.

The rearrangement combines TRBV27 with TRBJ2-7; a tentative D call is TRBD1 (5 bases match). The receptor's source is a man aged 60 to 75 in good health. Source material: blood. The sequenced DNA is TGTGCCTCCGCTAGTTTAGGGGCCGAGTCCTACGAGCAGTACTTC. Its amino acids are CASASLGAESYEQYF.